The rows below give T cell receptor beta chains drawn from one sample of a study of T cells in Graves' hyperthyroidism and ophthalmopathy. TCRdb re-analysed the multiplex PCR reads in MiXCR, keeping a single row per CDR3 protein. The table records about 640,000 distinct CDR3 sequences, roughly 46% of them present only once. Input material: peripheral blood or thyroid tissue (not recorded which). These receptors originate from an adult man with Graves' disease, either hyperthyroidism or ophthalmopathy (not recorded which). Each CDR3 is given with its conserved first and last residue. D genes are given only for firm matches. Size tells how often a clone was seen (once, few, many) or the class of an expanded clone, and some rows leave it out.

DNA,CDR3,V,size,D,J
TGCGCCAGCAGCCTTTCAGCGGTGGTAAACACCGGGGAGCTGTTTTTT,CASSLSAVVNTGELFF,TRBV5-1,few,.,TRBJ2-2
TGTGCCAGTAAGGGGTCGGGCAGGGGAGCAAATAGCAATCAGCCCCAGCATTTT,CASKGSGRGANSNQPQHF,TRBV19,few,.,TRBJ1-5
TGTGCCAGCAGAGATCTGGGGACAGGGGATACTGAAGCTTTCTTT,CASRDLGTGDTEAFF,TRBV10-3,.,TRBD1,TRBJ1-1
TGTGCCAGCAGTGGGTACGGGACGGCAGGAAACACCATATATTTT,CASSGYGTAGNTIYF,TRBV2,.,.,TRBJ1-3
TGTGCCAGCAGACCGGGACGTATACGAATTGAGCAGTACTTC,CASRPGRIRIEQYF,TRBV9,.,.,TRBJ2-7
TGTGCCAGCAGTTTGTGGAGGGAGGGACAGCCCCAGCATTTT,CASSLWREGQPQHF,TRBV12-3/TRBV12-4,few,.,TRBJ1-5
TGCAGTGCTAGAGTTTCGGGCCAACAAGAGACCCAGTACTTC,CSARVSGQQETQYF,TRBV20-1,few,.,TRBJ2-5
TGCGCCAGCAGCCGAGGGGGGGTTTCGGACACTGAAGCTTTCTTT,CASSRGGVSDTEAFF,TRBV5-4,.,.,TRBJ1-1
TGCAGTGGGGGACGTAGCGGGAAAGACTACGAGCAGTACTTC,CSGGRSGKDYEQYF,TRBV20-1,few,TRBD2,TRBJ2-7
TGCGCCAGCAGCCAAGAGGGCGGGCTTCCCCCGGGCCGGGGCTACACCTTC,CASSQEGGLPPGRGYTF,TRBV10-1,.,.,TRBJ1-2
TGTGCCATCAGCCGAGAGATTGACAGTTACGAGCAGTACTTC,CAISREIDSYEQYF,TRBV6-5,.,.,TRBJ2-7
TGTGCCAGCAGTGCGGGGGGACTGCTGGAGGAGACCCAGTACTTC,CASSAGGLLEETQYF,TRBV2,many,TRBD2,TRBJ2-5
TGCGCCAGCAGGTGGGGGGTGCATGGCTACGCCTTC,CASRWGVHGYAF,TRBV12-3/TRBV12-4,.,.,TRBJ1-2
TGTGCCAGCAGTTTATACCCGGGACAGAGCTCTGGGGCCAACGTCCTGACTTTC,CASSLYPGQSSGANVLTF,TRBV27,.,TRBD1,TRBJ2-6
TGTGCCAGCAGCCGTACGGCGGGTGGAAACACCATATATTTT,CASSRTAGGNTIYF,TRBV10-3,.,.,TRBJ1-3
TGCAGCGCAGGCAGCGGAGAAAGCGAGCAGTACTTC,CSAGSGESEQYF,TRBV29-1,many,.,TRBJ2-7
TGTGCCAGCAGTTACGCCGGTCGTAACACTGAAGCTTTCTTT,CASSYAGRNTEAFF,TRBV12-3/TRBV12-4,.,.,TRBJ1-1
TGCAGTGCTAGAGAGAATCAGCCCCAGCATTTT,CSARENQPQHF,TRBV20-1,few,.,TRBJ1-5
TGTGCCAGCACCTCGGGGGACAGGGGGCCAGAGACCCAGTACTTC,CASTSGDRGPETQYF,TRBV5-4,few,TRBD1,TRBJ2-5
TGCAGCGTTGAGGCGCAGGGCGCGAACACCGGGGAGCTGTTTTTT,CSVEAQGANTGELFF,TRBV29-1,many,.,TRBJ2-2
TGCGCCAGCAGCCAAGAAAGGACGGCAACTAATGAAAAACTGTTTTTT,CASSQERTATNEKLFF,TRBV4-1,.,.,TRBJ1-4
TGCGCCAGCAGTGAAGTCGTAGGGTTGAAAAACTATGGCTACACCTTC,CASSEVVGLKNYGYTF,TRBV10-2,few,.,TRBJ1-2
TGTGCCAGCAGTTACTCGAATGCGGTGAACACTGAAGCTTTCTTT,CASSYSNAVNTEAFF,TRBV6-6,.,.,TRBJ1-1
TGTGCCACCAGTGGCGCATCCAATGAGCAGTTCTTC,CATSGASNEQFF,TRBV24-1,.,.,TRBJ2-1
TGTGCCAGCAACACGGGACCGCGCAATCAGCCCCAGCATTTT,CASNTGPRNQPQHF,TRBV2,many,.,TRBJ1-5
TGCGCCAGCAGCTTATCAGGGACAGCACAAGAGACCCAGTACTTC,CASSLSGTAQETQYF,TRBV5-1,.,TRBD1,TRBJ2-5
TGTGCCAGCACCCCCGGCCTGGGAGGGCCTTACGAGCAGTACTTC,CASTPGLGGPYEQYF,TRBV11-2,.,TRBD2,TRBJ2-7
TGTGCCAGCAGCAAGACTAGCGGGGCGACCGGGGAGCTGTTTTTT,CASSKTSGATGELFF,TRBV5-4,few,TRBD2,TRBJ2-2
TGCAGCGTTGTGGGGGGAGCCACCATATATTTT,CSVVGGATIYF,TRBV29-1,.,.,TRBJ1-3
TGTGCCAGCAGCCCGTCGACTAGCGGGGAGACCCAGTACTTC,CASSPSTSGETQYF,TRBV3-1,.,TRBD2,TRBJ2-5
TGTGCCAGCAGTTATGAGGGGAGGGGGGCCAACGTCCTGACTTTC,CASSYEGRGANVLTF,TRBV6-5,.,.,TRBJ2-6
TGCAGCGTTGCCCGAGGTAATGGCTACACCTTC,CSVARGNGYTF,TRBV29-1,many,.,TRBJ1-2
TGTGCCTGTAGGACAGAGTATAATTCACCCCTCCACTTT,CACRTEYNSPLHF,TRBV19,.,.,TRBJ1-6
TGTGCCAGCAGTCGGGACAGGGGGAAGACCCAGCATTTT,CASSRDRGKTQHF,TRBV7-9,.,TRBD1,TRBJ1-5
TGTGCCACCAGCGTAGACGGGACCGGGAGCAATCAGCCCCAGCATTTT,CATSVDGTGSNQPQHF,TRBV15,many,.,TRBJ1-5
TGTGCCAGCAGCCCCCAAACTAGCGGCCAAGAGACCCAGTACTTC,CASSPQTSGQETQYF,TRBV7-2,.,TRBD2,TRBJ2-5
TGTGCCAGCAGCTTAGAGGGACCGGGACAGACCTATGGCTACACCTTC,CASSLEGPGQTYGYTF,TRBV7-2,.,TRBD1,TRBJ1-2